These T cell receptor beta chains were read from a single sample in a study of T cells in Graves' hyperthyroidism and ophthalmopathy. One entry per CDR3 protein, called by TCRdb with MiXCR from the multiplex PCR reads. In the table there are over 700,000 distinct CDR3 sequences, around 38% of which are singletons. The sample comprised blood. Receptors were obtained from a young man with Graves' hyperthyroidism. CDR3s include the opening cysteine and the closing phenylalanine or tryptophan. A D gene is named only where the DNA matches it firmly. Clone size is shown for a subset of rows, as once, few, many or a class of expanded clone.

TRBJ2-3 - TRBV20-1 - TGCAGTGCTAGAGATCCTTGGGGGTCTAAAGTGGATACGCAGTATTTT CSARDPWGSKVDTQYF
TRBJ2-5 few TRBV20-1 TRBD2 TGCAGTGCTAGTAGCGGGAAGAGTGGAAAAGAGACCCAGTACTTC CSASSGKSGKETQYF
TRBJ1-6 many TRBV19 - TGTGCCAGTAGTCCCAAGGGGGATTCACCCCTCCACTTT CASSPKGDSPLHF
TRBJ1-2 few TRBV5-1 - TGCGCCAGCAGCTCCGGACAGACTCAGGGCTACACCTTC CASSSGQTQGYTF
TRBJ2-7 - TRBV7-9 - TGTGCCAGCAGCCGGCCCCTAGCTGAAGGGGAGCAGTACTTC CASSRPLAEGEQYF
TRBJ2-6 - TRBV7-9 - TGTGCCAGCACCCTTTCAGGGAACTCTGGGGCCAACGTCCTGACTTTC CASTLSGNSGANVLTF
TRBJ1-4 - TRBV7-9 - TGTGCCAGCAGCTTAGGGCCAGGGGTTAATGAAAAACTGTTTTTT CASSLGPGVNEKLFF
TRBJ2-6 few TRBV4-1 - TGCGCCAGCAGCCAAGGCTCGTCTGGTGGGGCCAACGTCCTGACTTTC CASSQGSSGGANVLTF
TRBJ2-5 - TRBV9 TRBD2 TGTGCCAGCACTCAGACTAGCGGGTTTCAAGAGACCCAGTACTTC CASTQTSGFQETQYF
TRBJ2-1 - TRBV9 TRBD1 TGTGCCAGCAGAGTTCAGGGGGTATACAATGAGCAGTTCTTC CASRVQGVYNEQFF
TRBJ2-7 many TRBV7-8 TRBD2 TGTGCCAGCAGCTTACTTGGGGCTAGCGGGATGGGCGAGCAGTACTTC CASSLLGASGMGEQYF
TRBJ1-2 - TRBV10-3 - TGTGCCATCAGTGAGTGGACAGACTATGGCTACACCTTC CAISEWTDYGYTF
TRBJ1-2 - TRBV29-1 - TGCAGCTTAGGGCAGGGAGGTAGGGGCACCTTC CSLGQGGRGTF
TRBJ1-3 - TRBV10-3 - TGTGCCATCAGTGAGTCACCGGGCATCTCTGGAAACACCATATATTTT CAISESPGISGNTIYF
TRBJ2-7 - TRBV7-9 - TGTGCCAGCAGCTCCCGGTCCAGGGCCATAGAGGAGCAGTACTTC CASSSRSRAIEEQYF
TRBJ1-4 few TRBV2 - TGTGCCAGCAGTCTCAGGGGCAGTTCAACTAATGAAAAACTGTTTTTT CASSLRGSSTNEKLFF
TRBJ2-2 many TRBV15 - TGTGCCACCAGCCGGATCGGGCTCGCCGGGGAGCTGTTTTTT CATSRIGLAGELFF
TRBJ1-5 many TRBV7-2 - TGTGCCAGCAGCTTCAAAAACCAGCCCCAGCATTTT CASSFKNQPQHF
TRBJ2-7 - TRBV5-1 - TGCGCCAGCAGCTTGGAAGGCAGGGCGAACTCCTACGAGCAGTACTTC CASSLEGRANSYEQYF
TRBJ2-7 - TRBV29-1 - TGCAGCGTTGAAATGGACGCCACGAGCGCCTACGAGCAGTACTTC CSVEMDATSAYEQYF
TRBJ2-7 - TRBV7-2 - TGTGCCAGCAGCTCCTCCGCGGGCAGGGTGATTAGGGACGAGCAGTACTTC CASSSSAGRVIRDEQYF
TRBJ2-7 few TRBV20-1 - TGCAGTGCCATGGGGACGAGGACTTACGAGCAGTACTTC CSAMGTRTYEQYF
TRBJ1-4 few TRBV12-3/TRBV12-4 - TGTGCCAGCAGTTCGGTGGTGAATGAAAAACTGTTTTTT CASSSVVNEKLFF
TRBJ2-2 few TRBV4-3 - TGCGCCAGCAGCCAAGGGTCCTTCCGGGACACACTCACCGGGGAGCTGTTTTTT CASSQGSFRDTLTGELFF
TRBJ2-6 few TRBV20-1 - TGCAGTGCCTACTCACAAAACTCCAGGGATCCTGGGGCCAACGTCCTGACTTTC CSAYSQNSRDPGANVLTF
TRBJ2-7 few TRBV7-3 TRBD2 TGTGCCAGCAGCTTTGTGGGACTAGCGGGAGGCGAGCAGTACTTC CASSFVGLAGGEQYF
TRBJ1-4 many TRBV15 - TGTGCCACCAGCAGTAGTTGGGCGACTAATGAAAAACTGTTTTTT CATSSSWATNEKLFF
TRBJ2-7 - TRBV6-6 TRBD1 TGTGCCAGCAGTTCGACAGGGCCTCGGAGCGAGCAGTACTTC CASSSTGPRSEQYF
TRBJ1-2 few TRBV20-1 - TGCAGTGCCAGTATGACAGGCAACTATGGCTACACCTTC CSASMTGNYGYTF
TRBJ1-5 - TRBV10-3 - TGTGCCATCAGTGCGGGGCAGGGGCAAGAGACCCAGCATTTT CAISAGQGQETQHF
TRBJ1-2 once TRBV9 - TGTGCCAGCAGCGTAGGAGGCTCGAGCTCTGGAAACACCTTC CASSVGGSSSGNTF
TRBJ2-5 many TRBV7-3 - TGTGCCAGCAGCTTAAGAGGACTCAGCGAGACCCAGTACTTC CASSLRGLSETQYF
TRBJ2-5 many TRBV19 - TGTGCCAGTAGTATAGGCGGTAACGGAGAGACCCAGTACTTC CASSIGGNGETQYF
TRBJ2-5 few TRBV7-8 TRBD1 TGTACCAGCAGCTTAGAGGGACAGGGGGCAGAGACCCAGTACTTC CTSSLEGQGAETQYF
TRBJ2-2 once TRBV7-9 - TGTGCCAGCGGCCCCAGGGAGGGGGAGCTGTTTTTT CASGPREGELFF
TRBJ1-2 - TRBV7-9 - TGTGCCAGCAGCTTGGGTAGGGGACCCGACTATGGCTACACCTTC CASSLGRGPDYGYTF
TRBJ1-5 few TRBV5-6 TRBD1 TGTGCCAGCAGCTTGGCGGTCGGGACAGGGGGTGGGCAGCCCCAGCATTTT CASSLAVGTGGGQPQHF
TRBJ2-7 - TRBV7-9 TRBD2 TGTGCCAGCAGCCCACTAGCGGGAGGTGCCTACGAGCAGTACTTC CASSPLAGGAYEQYF
TRBJ1-5 many TRBV2 - TGTGCCAGCAGTGACATCAAGGGACGCAAAAACAATCAGCCCCAGCATTTT CASSDIKGRKNNQPQHF
TRBJ1-1 - TRBV27 - TGTGCCAGCAGAAAAAGGGGGTACACTGAAGCTTTCTTT CASRKRGYTEAFF
TRBJ1-6 - TRBV9 - TGTGCCAGCAGCGTAGAGCATAATTCACCCCTCCACTTT CASSVEHNSPLHF
TRBJ1-2 many TRBV19 - TGTGCCAGTAGTCCCGCCTCGCTGGGCTATGGCTACACCTTC CASSPASLGYGYTF
TRBJ1-3 few TRBV12-3/TRBV12-4 - TGTGCCAGCAGTTTGATGGGGCACTCTGGAAACACCATATATTTT CASSLMGHSGNTIYF
TRBJ1-3 once TRBV10-3 TRBD1 TGTGCCATCAGGGGGACAGGGAGCTCTGGAAACACCATATATTTT CAIRGTGSSGNTIYF
TRBJ1-5 many TRBV19 - TGTGCCAGTAGTCCTTCCCCGGGGACGAAGCAGCCCCAGCATTTT CASSPSPGTKQPQHF
TRBJ1-6 - TRBV7-9 TRBD1 TGTGCCAGCGGCACGGACAGGGGGAATTCACCCCTCCACTTT CASGTDRGNSPLHF
TRBJ1-1 - TRBV24-1 TRBD1 TGTGCCAGCAGTCCCCAGACAGGGTGGAACACTGAAGCTTTCTTT CASSPQTGWNTEAFF